This TCR beta chain was sequenced in a study of molecular identifiers for immune sequencing clone quantification. The table lists this clonotype with many counts. As CD8+CD4-CCR7+CD45RA+ cells, naive CD8 T cells were sorted. Deletions cut 0 bases from V and 8 bases from J, with 7 bases between. Germline lookup yields CDR1 SEHNR and CDR2 FQNEAQ (reference sequence). CDR3 size: 12 residues. MiXCR, run by TCRdb on the PCR reads, gives a single entry per CDR3 protein. The data show 75,000 to 100,000 distinct CDR3 sequences, about 20% seen once. The source is a human donor in good health. Some libraries in this study had Jurkat cell RNA spiked in. Sample: naive CD8+ T cells from blood, with Jurkat cell RNA spiked in. Subset in this sample: FACS-sorted CD8+CD4-CCR7+CD45RA+ naive T cells. This chain joins TRBV7-9 and TRBJ1-1, with D possibly TRBD1 on 5 matching bases. CDR3 sequence (DNA): TGTGCCAGCAGCTTAGCAGGGGCAGAAGCTTTCTTT. The encoded protein is CASSLAGAEAFF.